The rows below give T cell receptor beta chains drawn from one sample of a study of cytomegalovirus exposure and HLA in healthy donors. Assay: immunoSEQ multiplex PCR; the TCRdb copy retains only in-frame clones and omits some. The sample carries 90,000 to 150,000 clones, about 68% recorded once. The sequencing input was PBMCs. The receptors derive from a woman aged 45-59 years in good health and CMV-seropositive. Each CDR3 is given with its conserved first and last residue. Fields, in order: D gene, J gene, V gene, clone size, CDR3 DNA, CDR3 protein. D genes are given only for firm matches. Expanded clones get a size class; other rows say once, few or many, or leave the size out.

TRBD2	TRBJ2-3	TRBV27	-	TGTGCCAGCAATCCCGGGACTAGACTGTGGGGCACAGATACGCAGTATTTT	CASNPGTRLWGTDTQYF
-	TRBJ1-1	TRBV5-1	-	TGCGCCAGCAGCTTGACAGGTATGAACACTGAAGCTTTCTTT	CASSLTGMNTEAFF
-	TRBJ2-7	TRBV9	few	TGTGCCAGCAGCGTAGGGATTAAACTACCCCCAGACTACGAGCAGTACTTC	CASSVGIKLPPDYEQYF
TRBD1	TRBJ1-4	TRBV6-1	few	TGTGCCAGCAGCGCGAGTACAGGGGGTGGGGAAAAACTGTTTTTT	CASSASTGGGEKLFF
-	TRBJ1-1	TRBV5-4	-	TGTGCCAGCACCCCCGGGTGGGGGCCCACTGAAGCTTTCTTT	CASTPGWGPTEAFF
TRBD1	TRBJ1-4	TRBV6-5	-	TGTGCCAGCAAGGGACAGGGGGCGACTAATGAAAAACTGTTTTTT	CASKGQGATNEKLFF
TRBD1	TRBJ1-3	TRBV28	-	TGTGCCAGCAGTACAGGGGGAAATGGAAACACCATATATTTT	CASSTGGNGNTIYF
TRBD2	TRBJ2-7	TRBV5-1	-	TGCGCCAGCAGTTCTAGCGGGGGGGCCTGGGAGCAGTACTTC	CASSSSGGAWEQYF
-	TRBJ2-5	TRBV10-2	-	TGCGCCAGCAGTTTAATGGGGGCAGAGACCCAGTACTTC	CASSLMGAETQYF
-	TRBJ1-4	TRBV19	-	TGTGCCAGTAGCCGTTACGTAGGAGAACTGTTTTTT	CASSRYVGELFF
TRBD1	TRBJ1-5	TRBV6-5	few	TGTGCCAGCAGCCCCGGGACAGGCGAGGGCCAGCCCCAGCATTTT	CASSPGTGEGQPQHF
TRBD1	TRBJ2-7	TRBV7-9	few	TGTGCCAGCAGCTCTACCGGGACAGGGGTACGCGAGCAGTACTTC	CASSSTGTGVREQYF
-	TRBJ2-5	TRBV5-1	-	TGCGCCAGCAGCTTGGGAGGGTCGAGCGAGACCCAGTACTTC	CASSLGGSSETQYF
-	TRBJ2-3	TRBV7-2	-	TGTGCCAGCAGCTTAGTGGGCCCAACAGATACGCAGTATTTT	CASSLVGPTDTQYF
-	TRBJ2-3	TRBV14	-	TGTGCCAGCAGCGGACAAAGCACAGATACGCAGTATTTT	CASSGQSTDTQYF
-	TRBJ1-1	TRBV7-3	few	TGTGCCAGCAGCTTAGGCAGGGAGAACACTGAAGCTTTCTTT	CASSLGRENTEAFF
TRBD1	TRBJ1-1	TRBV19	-	TGTGCCAGTAGTACACGACAGGGAGCTGAAGCTTTCTTT	CASSTRQGAEAFF